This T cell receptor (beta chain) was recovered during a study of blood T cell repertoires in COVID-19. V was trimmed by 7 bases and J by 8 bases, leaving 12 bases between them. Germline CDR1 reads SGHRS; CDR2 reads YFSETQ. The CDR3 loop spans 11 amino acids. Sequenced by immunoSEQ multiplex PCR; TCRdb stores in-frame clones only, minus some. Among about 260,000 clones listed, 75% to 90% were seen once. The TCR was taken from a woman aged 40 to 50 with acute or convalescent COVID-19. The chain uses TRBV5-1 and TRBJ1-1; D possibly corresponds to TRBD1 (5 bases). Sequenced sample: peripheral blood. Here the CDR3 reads CASLGGSEAFF. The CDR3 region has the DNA TGCGCCAGCTTGGGGGGGTCGGAAGCTTTCTTT.